This TCR beta chain appears in the sequencing data of a study of blood T cell repertoires in COVID-19 (dated by TCRdb to 2018 to 2021). A note on the overall study: The collaborator samples originated in the United States, Italy and Spain and spanned the acute and convalescent phases of COVID-19. The repertoires were released in a freely available public database meant as a resource for research on the immune response to SARS-CoV-2. The sample metadata nearly always contained a de-identified subject ID, COVID-19 status, age in years and sex. Deeply sampled blood TCRbeta repertoires from subjects exposed to, actively infected with, or recovered from COVID-19 were included in the dataset. Samples came from the ongoing ImmuneRACE study (first 160 participants) plus 1,254 subjects from 6 global collaborators. HLA class I and class II types, where available, came from metadata supplied by the sample provider rather than from assay-based typing. The material from the prospective study consisted of cDNA or gDNA derived from T cells, B-cell-depleted T cells, or PBMCs. The paper's findings and limits, for the study overall: The quantity of clinical and demographic metadata differed by source and by participant and was supplied without curation.

TCRbeta CDR3 regions were amplified from genomic DNA using the immunoSEQ Assay, a bias-controlled multiplex PCR. The published analysis was carried out like this. The number of nucleated cells in each sample was estimated from the amplification of reference gene primers within the assay. Sequence reads were collapsed and filtered to measure the absolute abundance of every unique TCRbeta CDR3 rearrangement. For each sample, productive Simpson clonality was calculated by taking the square root of Simpson's diversity index across productive rearrangements. The table was pulled from immuneACCESS by TCRdb, which kept in-frame rearrangements only. Such tables lose some clones; where checked, under half of the loss comes from unresolved V genes, and the rest has no known cause. V, J and clone size were drawn from that table, and D and trimming were deduced from the DNA. This sample comprises some 150,000 clones, under 85% of them detected only once. The top ten clonotypes cover under 9.5% of the sample.

As to this clone: Which antigen it targets is not known. Base qualities are not provided; no much larger clone lies one nucleotide away.

For CDR1 and CDR2, the germline V gene lists SGHVS and FQNEAQ. The CDR3 contains 15 residues, cysteine and phenylalanine counted. The entry retains the CDR3 DNA only, 45 bases that are in frame from base 1. At the junction V is shortened by 5 bases and J by 9 bases, with 17 bases in between. Collaborating institutions collected whole blood in K2EDTA tubes following their own protocols. For TCRbeta analysis, collaborators shipped samples as frozen whole blood, isolated PBMCs, or DNA extracted from either of those sample types. This receptor chain uses TRBV7-8 and TRBJ1-6; perhaps TRBD1 is the D gene, with 5 bases matching. The clonotype comes from a woman of 80 years or more in a cohort sampled during active or convalescent COVID-19. The sample taken for sequencing was peripheral blood. The CDR3 protein: CASSPRQGTISPLHF. Read as DNA, the sequence is TGTGCCAGCAGCCCACGGCAGGGAACCATTTCACCCCTCCACTTT.